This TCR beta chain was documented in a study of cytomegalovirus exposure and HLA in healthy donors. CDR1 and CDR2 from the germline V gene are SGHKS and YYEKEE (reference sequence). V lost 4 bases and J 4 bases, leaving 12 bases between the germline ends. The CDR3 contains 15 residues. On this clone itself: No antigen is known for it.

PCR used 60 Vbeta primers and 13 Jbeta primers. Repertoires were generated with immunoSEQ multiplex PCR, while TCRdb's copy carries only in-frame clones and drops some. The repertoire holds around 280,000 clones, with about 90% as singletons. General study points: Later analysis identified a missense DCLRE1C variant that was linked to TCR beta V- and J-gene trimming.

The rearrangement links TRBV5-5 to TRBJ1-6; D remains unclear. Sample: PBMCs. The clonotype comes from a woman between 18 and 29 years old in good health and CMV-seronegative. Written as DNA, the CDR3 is TGTGCCAGCAGCCCCCAGGATATGTATAATTCACCCCTCCACTTT. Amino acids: CASSPQDMYNSPLHF. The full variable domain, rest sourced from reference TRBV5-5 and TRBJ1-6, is DAGVTQSPTHLIKTRGQQVTLRCSPISGHKSVSWYQQVLGQGPQFIFQYYEKEERGRGNFPDRFSARQFPNYSSELNVNALLLGDSALYLCASSPQDMYNSPLHFGNGTRLTVT.